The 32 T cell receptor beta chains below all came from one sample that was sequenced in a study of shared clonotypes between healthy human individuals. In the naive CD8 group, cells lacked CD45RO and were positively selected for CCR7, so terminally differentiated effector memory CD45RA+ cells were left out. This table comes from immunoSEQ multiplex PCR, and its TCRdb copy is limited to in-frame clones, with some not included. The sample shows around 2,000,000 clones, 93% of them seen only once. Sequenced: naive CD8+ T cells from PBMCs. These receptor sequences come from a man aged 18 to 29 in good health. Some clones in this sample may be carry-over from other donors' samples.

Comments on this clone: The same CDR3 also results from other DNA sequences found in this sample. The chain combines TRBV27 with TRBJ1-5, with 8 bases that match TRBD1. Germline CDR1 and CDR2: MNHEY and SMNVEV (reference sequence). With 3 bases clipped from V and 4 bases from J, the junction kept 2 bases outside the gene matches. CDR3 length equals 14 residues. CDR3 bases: TGTGCCAGCAGTTTTACAGGGGGGAATCAGCCCCAGCATTTT. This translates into CASSFTGGNQPQHF.

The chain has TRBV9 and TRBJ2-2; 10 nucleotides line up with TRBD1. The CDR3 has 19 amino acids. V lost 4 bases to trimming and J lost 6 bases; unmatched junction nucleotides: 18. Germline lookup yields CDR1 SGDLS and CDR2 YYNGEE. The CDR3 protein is CASSTTKILTTGGPGELFF. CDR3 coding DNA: TGTGCCAGCAGCACCACAAAGATACTAACGACAGGGGGCCCCGGGGAGCTGTTTTTT.

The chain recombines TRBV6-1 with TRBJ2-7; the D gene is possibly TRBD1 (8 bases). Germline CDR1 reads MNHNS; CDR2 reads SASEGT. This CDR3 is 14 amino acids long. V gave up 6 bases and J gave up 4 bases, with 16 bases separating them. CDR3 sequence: CASSPTGEGYEQYF. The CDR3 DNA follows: TGTGCCAGCAGCCCGACAGGGGAGGGGTACGAGCAGTACTTC.

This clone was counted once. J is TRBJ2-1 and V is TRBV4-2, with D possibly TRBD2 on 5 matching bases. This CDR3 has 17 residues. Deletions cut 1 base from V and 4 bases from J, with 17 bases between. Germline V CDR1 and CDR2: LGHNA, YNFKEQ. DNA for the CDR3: TGTGCCAGCAGCCAAGGCGAGGGCGGGTGGGGTTACAATGAGCAGTTCTTC. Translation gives CASSQGEGGWGYNEQFF.

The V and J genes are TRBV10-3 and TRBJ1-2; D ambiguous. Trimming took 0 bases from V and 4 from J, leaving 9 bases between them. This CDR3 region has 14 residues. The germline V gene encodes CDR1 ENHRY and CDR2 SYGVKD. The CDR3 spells CAISESEPLYGYTF. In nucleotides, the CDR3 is TGTGCCATCAGTGAGTCGGAACCGCTCTATGGCTACACCTTC.

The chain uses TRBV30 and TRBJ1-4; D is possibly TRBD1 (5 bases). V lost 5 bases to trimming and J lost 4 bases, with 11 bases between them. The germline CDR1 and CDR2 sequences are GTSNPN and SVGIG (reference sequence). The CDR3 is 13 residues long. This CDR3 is CAWAWGGNEKLFF. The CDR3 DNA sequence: TGTGCCTGGGCCTGGGGCGGTAATGAAAAACTGTTTTTT.

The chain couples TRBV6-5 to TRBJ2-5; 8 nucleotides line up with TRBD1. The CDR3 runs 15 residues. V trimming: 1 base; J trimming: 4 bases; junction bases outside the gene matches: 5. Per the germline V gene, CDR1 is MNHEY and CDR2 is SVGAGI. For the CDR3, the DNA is TGTGCCAGCAGTTACTTCTCAGGGGGCGGAGAGACCCAGTACTTC. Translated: CASSYFSGGGETQYF.

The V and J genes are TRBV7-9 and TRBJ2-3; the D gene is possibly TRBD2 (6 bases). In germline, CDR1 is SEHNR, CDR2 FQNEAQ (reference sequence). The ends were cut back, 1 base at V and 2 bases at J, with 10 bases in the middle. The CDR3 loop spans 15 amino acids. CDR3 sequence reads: CASSLGAGPTDTQYF. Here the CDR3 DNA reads TGTGCCAGCAGCTTAGGGGCGGGGCCCACAGATACGCAGTATTTT.

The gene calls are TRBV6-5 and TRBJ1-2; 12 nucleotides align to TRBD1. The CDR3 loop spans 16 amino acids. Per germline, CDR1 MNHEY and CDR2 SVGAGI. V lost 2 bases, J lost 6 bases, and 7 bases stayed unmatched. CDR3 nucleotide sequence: TGTGCCAGCAGTTACACTAGGGACAGGGGGCAAAATGGCTACACCTTC. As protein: CASSYTRDRGQNGYTF.

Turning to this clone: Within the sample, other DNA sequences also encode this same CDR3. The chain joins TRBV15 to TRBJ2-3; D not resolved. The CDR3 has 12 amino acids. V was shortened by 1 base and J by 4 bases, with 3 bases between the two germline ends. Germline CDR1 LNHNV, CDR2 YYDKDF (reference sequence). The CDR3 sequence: CATSRGPDTQYF. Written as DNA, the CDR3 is TGTGCCACCAGCAGAGGCCCAGATACGCAGTATTTT.

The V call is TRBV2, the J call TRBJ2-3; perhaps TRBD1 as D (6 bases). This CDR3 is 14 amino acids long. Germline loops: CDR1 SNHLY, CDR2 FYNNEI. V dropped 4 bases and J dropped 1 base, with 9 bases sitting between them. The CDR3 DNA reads TGTGCCAGCAGTGTAGCAGGGGGCACAGATACGCAGTATTTT. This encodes CASSVAGGTDTQYF.

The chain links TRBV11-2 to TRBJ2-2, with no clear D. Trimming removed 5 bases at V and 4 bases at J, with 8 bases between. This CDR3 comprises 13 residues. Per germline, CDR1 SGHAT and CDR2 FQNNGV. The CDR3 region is CASSPLLTGELFF. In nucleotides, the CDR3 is TGTGCCAGCAGCCCCCTCCTCACCGGGGAGCTGTTTTTT. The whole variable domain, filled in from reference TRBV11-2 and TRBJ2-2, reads EAGVAQSPRYKIIEKRQSVAFWCNPISGHATLYWYQQILGQGPKLLIQFQNNGVVDDSQLPKDRFSAERLKGVDSTLKIQPAKLEDSAVYLCASSPLLTGELFFGEGSRLTVL.

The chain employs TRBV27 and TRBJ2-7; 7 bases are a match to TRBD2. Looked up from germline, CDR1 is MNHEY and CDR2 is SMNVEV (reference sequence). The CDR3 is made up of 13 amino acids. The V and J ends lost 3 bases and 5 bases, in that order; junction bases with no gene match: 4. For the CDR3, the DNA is TGTGCCAGCAGTTTCCTAGCGGAACACGAGCAGTACTTC. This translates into CASSFLAEHEQYF.

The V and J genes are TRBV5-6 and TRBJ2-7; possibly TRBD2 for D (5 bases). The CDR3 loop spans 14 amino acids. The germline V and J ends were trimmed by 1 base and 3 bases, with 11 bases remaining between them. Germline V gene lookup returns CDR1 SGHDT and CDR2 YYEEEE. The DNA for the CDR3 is TGTGCCAGCAGCTTGTCGGACTTAGTCTACGAGCAGTACTTC. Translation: CASSLSDLVYEQYF. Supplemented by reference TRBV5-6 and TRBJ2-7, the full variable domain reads DAGVTQSPTHLIKTRGQQVTLRCSPKSGHDTVSWYQQALGQGPQFIFQYYEEEERQRGNFPDRFSGHQFPNYSSELNVNALLLGDSALYLCASSLSDLVYEQYFGPGTRLTVT.

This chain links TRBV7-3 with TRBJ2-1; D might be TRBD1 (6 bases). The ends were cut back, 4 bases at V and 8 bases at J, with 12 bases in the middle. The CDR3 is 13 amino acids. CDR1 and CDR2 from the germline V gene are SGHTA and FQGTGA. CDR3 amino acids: CASSSGQRHEQFF. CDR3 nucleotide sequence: TGTGCCAGCAGCTCCGGACAGAGACATGAGCAGTTCTTC.

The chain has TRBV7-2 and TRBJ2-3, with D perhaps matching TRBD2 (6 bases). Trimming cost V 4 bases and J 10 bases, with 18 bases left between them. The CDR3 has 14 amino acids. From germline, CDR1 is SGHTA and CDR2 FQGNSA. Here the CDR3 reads CASSSGPGVRAQYF. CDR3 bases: TGTGCCAGCAGCTCCGGGCCGGGAGTCCGGGCGCAGTATTTT. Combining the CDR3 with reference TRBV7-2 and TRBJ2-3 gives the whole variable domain GAGVSQSPSNKVTEKGKDVELRCDPISGHTALYWYRQSLGQGLEFLIYFQGNSAPDKSGLPSDRFSAERTGGSVSTLTIQRTQQEDSAVYLCASSSGPGVRAQYFGPGTRLTVL.

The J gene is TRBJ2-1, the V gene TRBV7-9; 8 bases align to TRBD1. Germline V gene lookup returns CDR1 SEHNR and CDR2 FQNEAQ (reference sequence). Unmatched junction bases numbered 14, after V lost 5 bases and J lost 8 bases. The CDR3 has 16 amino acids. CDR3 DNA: TGTGCCAGCAGCACGCCGCTCAGGGGGCTAAACGATGAGCAGTTCTTC. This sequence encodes CASSTPLRGLNDEQFF.

Here the CDR3 DNA reads TGTGCCAGCTTGGGACCCGACCCGGACTATGGCTACACCTTC. Amino acids: CASLGPDPDYGYTF. V and J are TRBV6-5 and TRBJ1-2; D perhaps matches TRBD1 (5 bases). V lost 8 bases and J 3 bases, leaving 16 bases between the germline ends. CDR3 length: 14 amino acids. Germline V gene sequence: CDR1 MNHEY, CDR2 SVGAGI.

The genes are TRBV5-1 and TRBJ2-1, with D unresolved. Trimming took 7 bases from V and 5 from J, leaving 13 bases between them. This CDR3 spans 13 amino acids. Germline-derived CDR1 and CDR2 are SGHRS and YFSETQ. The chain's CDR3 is CASGGVENNEQFF. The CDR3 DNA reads TGCGCCAGCGGTGGGGTTGAGAACAATGAGCAGTTCTTC. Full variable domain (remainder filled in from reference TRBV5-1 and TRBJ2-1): KAGVTQTPRYLIKTRGQQVTLSCSPISGHRSVSWYQQTPGQGLQFLFEYFSETQRNKGNFPGRFSGRQFSNSRSEMNVSTLELGDSALYLCASGGVENNEQFFGPGTRLTVL.

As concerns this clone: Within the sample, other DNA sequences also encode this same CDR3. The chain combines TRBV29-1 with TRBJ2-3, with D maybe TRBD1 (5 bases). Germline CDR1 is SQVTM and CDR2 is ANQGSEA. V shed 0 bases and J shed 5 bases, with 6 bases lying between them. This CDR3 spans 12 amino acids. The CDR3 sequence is CSVEDRGDTQYF. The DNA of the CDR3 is TGCAGCGTTGAAGATAGGGGAGATACGCAGTATTTT.

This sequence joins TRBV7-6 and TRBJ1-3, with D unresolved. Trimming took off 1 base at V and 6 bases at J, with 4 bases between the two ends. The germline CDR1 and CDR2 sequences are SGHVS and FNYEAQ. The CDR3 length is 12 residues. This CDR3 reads CASSLESNTIYF. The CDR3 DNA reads TGTGCCAGCAGCTTAGAATCAAACACCATATATTTT.

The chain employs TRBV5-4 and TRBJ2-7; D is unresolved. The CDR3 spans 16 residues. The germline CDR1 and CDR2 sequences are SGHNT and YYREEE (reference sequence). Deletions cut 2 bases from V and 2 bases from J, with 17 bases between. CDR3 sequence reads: CASSFKREVATYEQYF. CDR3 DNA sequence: TGTGCCAGCAGCTTTAAAAGAGAGGTAGCCACCTACGAGCAGTACTTC.

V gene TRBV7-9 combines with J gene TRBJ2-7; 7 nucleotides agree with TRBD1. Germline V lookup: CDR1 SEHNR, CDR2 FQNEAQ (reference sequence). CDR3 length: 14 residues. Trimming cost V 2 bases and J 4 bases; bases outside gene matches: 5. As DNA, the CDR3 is TGTGCCAGCAGCTTAACTACAGGGGCATACGAGCAGTACTTC. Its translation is CASSLTTGAYEQYF.

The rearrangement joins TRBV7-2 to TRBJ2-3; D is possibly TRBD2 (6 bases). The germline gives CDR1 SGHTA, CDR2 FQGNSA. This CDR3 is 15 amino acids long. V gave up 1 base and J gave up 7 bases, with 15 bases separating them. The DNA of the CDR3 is TGTGCCAGCAGCTTAGTTACCGGGGGTAAGAATACGCAGTATTTT. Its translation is CASSLVTGGKNTQYF.

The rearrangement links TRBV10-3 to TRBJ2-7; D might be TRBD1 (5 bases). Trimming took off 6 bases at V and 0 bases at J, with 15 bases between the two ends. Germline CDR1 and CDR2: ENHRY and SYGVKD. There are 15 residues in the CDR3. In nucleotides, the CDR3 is TGTGCCATCAGCACCAGGGCCATAGTCTCCTACGAGCAGTACTTC. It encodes CAISTRAIVSYEQYF.

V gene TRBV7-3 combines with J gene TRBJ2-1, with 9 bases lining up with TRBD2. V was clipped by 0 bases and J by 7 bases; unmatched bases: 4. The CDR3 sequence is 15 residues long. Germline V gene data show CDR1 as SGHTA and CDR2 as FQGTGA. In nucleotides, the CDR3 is TGTGCCAGCAGCTTAACTAGCGGGAGTATTAATGAGCAGTTCTTC. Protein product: CASSLTSGSINEQFF.

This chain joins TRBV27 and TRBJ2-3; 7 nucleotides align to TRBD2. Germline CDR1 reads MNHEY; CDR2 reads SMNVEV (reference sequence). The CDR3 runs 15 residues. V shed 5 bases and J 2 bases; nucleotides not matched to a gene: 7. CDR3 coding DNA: TGTGCCAGCAGTCCGGGAGGTGGGTACACAGATACGCAGTATTTT. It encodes CASSPGGGYTDTQYF.

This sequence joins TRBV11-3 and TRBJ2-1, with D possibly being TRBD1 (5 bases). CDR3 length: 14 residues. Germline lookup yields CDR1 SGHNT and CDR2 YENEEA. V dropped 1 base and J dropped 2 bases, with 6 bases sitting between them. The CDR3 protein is CASSLGGTYNEQFF. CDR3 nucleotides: TGTGCCAGCAGCTTAGGGGGCACCTACAATGAGCAGTTCTTC.

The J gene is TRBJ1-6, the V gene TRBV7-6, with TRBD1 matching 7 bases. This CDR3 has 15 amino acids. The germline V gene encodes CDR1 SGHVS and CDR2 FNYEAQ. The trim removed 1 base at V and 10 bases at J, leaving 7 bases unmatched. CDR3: CASSLVEGARSPLHF. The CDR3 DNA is TGTGCCAGCAGCTTAGTCGAGGGGGCGAGATCACCCCTCCACTTT.

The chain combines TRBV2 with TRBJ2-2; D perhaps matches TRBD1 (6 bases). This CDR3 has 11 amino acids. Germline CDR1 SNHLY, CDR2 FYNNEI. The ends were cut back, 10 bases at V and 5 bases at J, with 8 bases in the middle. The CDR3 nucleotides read TGTGCCACAGGGGTTACCGGGGAGCTGTTTTTT. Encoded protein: CATGVTGELFF.

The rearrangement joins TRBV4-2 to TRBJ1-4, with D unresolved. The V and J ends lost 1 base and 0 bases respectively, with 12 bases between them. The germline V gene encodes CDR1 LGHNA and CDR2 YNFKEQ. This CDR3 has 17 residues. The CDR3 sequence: CASSQAYSATTNEKLFF. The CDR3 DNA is TGTGCCAGCAGCCAAGCTTACTCGGCTACAACTAATGAAAAACTGTTTTTT.

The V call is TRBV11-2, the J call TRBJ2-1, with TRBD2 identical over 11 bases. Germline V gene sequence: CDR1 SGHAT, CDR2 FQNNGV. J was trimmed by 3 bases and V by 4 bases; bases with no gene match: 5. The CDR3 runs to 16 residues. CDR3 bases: TGTGCCAGCAGCTCCGAGACTAGCGGGGTCTACAATGAGCAGTTCTTC. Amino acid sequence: CASSSETSGVYNEQFF.